This entry describes one TCR beta chain. These data originate in a study of blood T cell repertoires in COVID-19. Study background: Collection of acute and convalescent COVID-19 samples took place in the United States, Italy and Spain.

Seattle participants joined during active infection and were tracked over time. In the study's own analysis: Nucleated cell counts were estimated from reference gene primer amplification. Measured with immunoSEQ multiplex PCR; TCRdb has only the in-frame clones, and not every one. V and J calls and clone size are those listed in that table; D and trimming were worked out from the DNA. Counted here are hundreds of thousands of clones, 86% occurring once; the ten biggest clones make up 5.5% to 6.5%. Trimming took off 3 bases at V and 0 bases at J, with 6 bases between the two ends. Germline V gives CDR1 MNHEY, CDR2 SMNVEV (reference sequence). The CDR3 has 15 amino acids.

Sequences were obtained from peripheral blood. This clonotype originated in a woman older than 75 with COVID-19, enrolled during active disease. V and J are TRBV27 and TRBJ1-6; D not resolved. The CDR3 bases are TGTGCCAGCAGTTTCCTGAGCTCCTATAATTCACCCCTCCACTTT. This gives the protein CASSFLSSYNSPLHF.